The T cell receptor beta chain under discussion was sequenced for a study of blood T cell repertoires in COVID-19. Looking at the study overall: Sample material is recorded as cDNA or gDNA derived from T cells, B-cell-depleted T cells, or PBMCs.

V was pared by 3 bases and J by 0 bases, with 14 bases between. Per germline, CDR1 SGHDN and CDR2 FVKESK. This CDR3 contains 16 residues. This clone was seen at least ten times. Per the study methods: It was from reference gene primer amplification that nucleated cell counts were estimated. Generated by immunoSEQ multiplex PCR, the TCRdb table keeps only in-frame clones and is missing some. V, J and clone size are taken as reported in that table, and D and trimming were inferred from the DNA itself. The sample lists 150,000 to 200,000 clones, 74% occurring once. The V and J genes are TRBV14 and TRBJ1-1; possibly TRBD1 for D (5 bases). Sequenced input: peripheral blood. This clonotype was sampled from a woman of 80 years or more with acute or convalescent COVID-19. CDR3 in DNA: TGTGCCAGCAGCCAGACCTTCGGGGGTATGAACACTGAAGCTTTCTTT. Residues: CASSQTFGGMNTEAFF.